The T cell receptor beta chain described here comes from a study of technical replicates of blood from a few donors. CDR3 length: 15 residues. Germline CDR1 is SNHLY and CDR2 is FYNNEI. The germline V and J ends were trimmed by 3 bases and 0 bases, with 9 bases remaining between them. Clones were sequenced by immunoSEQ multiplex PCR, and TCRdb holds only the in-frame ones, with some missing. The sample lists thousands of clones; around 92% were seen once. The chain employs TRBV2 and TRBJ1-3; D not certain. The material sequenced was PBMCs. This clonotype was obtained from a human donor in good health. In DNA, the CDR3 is TGTGCCAGCAGTGAGTATCCAGTCTCTGGAAACACCATATATTTT. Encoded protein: CASSEYPVSGNTIYF.